This T cell receptor (beta chain) was recovered during a study of T cell changes during pregnancy in multiple sclerosis. The germline V gene has CDR1 SGHNT and CDR2 YYREEE (reference sequence). This CDR3 contains 14 residues. V lost 5 bases, J lost 2 bases, and 3 bases stayed unmatched. Sequencing was performed with immunoSEQ multiplex PCR; in TCRdb, only in-frame clones are kept and a portion is missing. The sample consists of about 89,000 clones, around 94% of them appearing once. This TCR was sampled from a female donor with multiple sclerosis, enrolled in a pregnancy study. The rearrangement links TRBV5-4 to TRBJ1-3; 8 nucleotides match TRBD1. Sequences were derived from peripheral blood, sampled in the third trimester of pregnancy. CDR3 nucleotide sequence: TGTGCCAGCAGTCGGACAGGGACTGGAAACACCATATATTTT. This gives the protein CASSRTGTGNTIYF.